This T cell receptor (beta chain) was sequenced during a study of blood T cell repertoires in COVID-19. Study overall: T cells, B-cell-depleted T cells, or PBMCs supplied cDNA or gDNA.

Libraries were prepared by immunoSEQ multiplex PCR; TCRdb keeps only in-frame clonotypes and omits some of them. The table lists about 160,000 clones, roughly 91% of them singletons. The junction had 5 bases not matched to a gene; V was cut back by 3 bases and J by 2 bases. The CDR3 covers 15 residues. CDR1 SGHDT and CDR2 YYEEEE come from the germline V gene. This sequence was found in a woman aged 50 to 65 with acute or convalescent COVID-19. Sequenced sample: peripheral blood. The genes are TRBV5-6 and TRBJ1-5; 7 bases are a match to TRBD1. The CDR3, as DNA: TGTGCCAGCAGCTACAGGGGTATGGGCAATCAGCCCCAGCATTTT. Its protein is CASSYRGMGNQPQHF.